This T cell receptor (beta chain) was recovered during a study of Ad26.COV2.S vaccination and SARS-CoV-2 variants. Study at large: Donor had been placed in the Ad26.COV2.S arm of the COV1001 trial. Whole-study results and caveats: Participants in the vaccine arm had higher spike-specific TCR breadth; placebo recipients had lower. Measurement of non-spike TCR breadth gave similar results in vaccine and placebo recipients.

This clone appeared a few times. Its specificity is unknown. Treatment noted: around 19 received Ad26.COV2.S at low or high dose, single or two shots; 5 received placebo; per-sample allocation not given. Samples came from day 63 after the first vaccine or placebo injection. Ad26.COV2.S expressed prefusion-stabilized spike from the original Wuhan strain. TCRdb's table, derived via immunoSEQ multiplex PCR, lists solely in-frame clones and lacks some. This sample carries 350,000 to 450,000 clones, around 86% of them seen once, and the ten largest clones take approximately 3.6%. V was cut by 4 bases and J by 1 base, with 4 bases left in between. This CDR3 is built from 12 residues. Germline V CDR1 and CDR2: MGHDK, SYGVNS.

The sequences come from peripheral blood, collected in a trial of Ad26.COV2.S vaccine versus placebo. The chain is built from TRBV25-1 and TRBJ1-1; no reliable D call. The sequence was obtained from a person aged 18-60 years who received the Ad26.COV2.S COVID-19 vaccine or a placebo. CDR3 sequence: CASSVGNTEAFF. The CDR3 DNA is TGTGCCAGCAGTGTAGGGAACACTGAAGCTTTCTTT.